This T cell receptor (beta chain) was sequenced during a study of a mutant IDH1 vaccine in newly diagnosed glioma (dated by TCRdb to the early 2020s). With respect to the entire study: Patients were given eight vaccinations, in weeks 1, 3, 5, 7, 11, 15, 19 and 23, which matched visits V03 through V10. Vaccination was initiated 4-6 weeks after radiotherapy alone, or concurrently with temozolomide cycles in the chemotherapy-containing groups. Of the approximately 33 patients who were treated, about 62% were male and 37.5% were female, and the mean age was around 40 years. Before enrollment, patients had received standard therapy of radiotherapy alone, temozolomide alone, or radiochemotherapy with temozolomide; most received the combination. Peripheral blood was drawn at six visits: V03 (baseline), V05, V07, V10, V12 and V13. Longitudinal TCRB deep sequencing was done for 25 to 30 treated patients, wherever samples were available for exploratory analyses. Summary of the overall study and its limitations: Immune responses induced by the vaccine were seen in approximately 93% of patients across multiple MHC alleles. Changes in the top peripheral T cell clonotypes picked up by TCRB sequencing did not appear to be linked to pseudoprogression. The authors stated that sample limitations prevented analyses of patient blood samples from being reproduced. Selection of PBMC samples for TCRB deep sequencing was based on availability.

The library came from the immunoSEQ multiplex PCR assay. The hsTCRB Kit was used according to the manufacturer's protocol to amplify rearranged TCR beta chain sequences. Sequencing of TCRB libraries was carried out on an Illumina MiSeq. The paper's data handling went like this. Demultiplexing, trimming and gene mapping were performed with the kit vendor's proprietary platform. What TCRdb holds here is the immuneACCESS table cut down to in-frame rearrangements. Part of the clones is not present; checked against another copy, under half of the missing clones reflect an unresolved V gene, and the others are unexplained. V, J and clone size were drawn from that table, and D and trimming were deduced from the DNA. This sample comprises about 44,000 clones, roughly 90% of them detected only once. The ten largest clones add up to roughly 4% of the sample. For this clone: Its binding antigen is unknown. It has no much larger one-base neighbor in the sample; base qualities were not kept.

Sample time point, as interpreted from the label and publication: week 23, last vaccination. A 20-mer mutant IDH1 peptide at 300 micrograms in Montanide made up each vaccine dose, which was injected subcutaneously together with topical imiquimod. All donors had newly diagnosed IDH1-mutant astrocytomas of WHO grade 3 or 4 that showed loss of nuclear ATRX. The samples were drawn from NOA16, a multicentre, single-arm, open-label phase I trial in Germany that tested a mutant IDH1 peptide vaccine in humans for the first time. Genomic DNA for TCRB sequencing was extracted from EDTA blood using the DNeasy Blood and Tissue Kit. Via the germline V gene, CDR1 is LGHNA and CDR2 YSLEER. Spanning cysteine to phenylalanine, the CDR3 consists of 13 amino acids. CDR3 DNA is the only sequence kept; it has 39 bases, read in frame from the first base. At the junction V is shortened by 0 bases and J by 3 bases, with 5 bases in between.

This sequence was found in a man aged 45 to 65 with glioma. The rearranged segments are TRBV4-3 and TRBJ1-1, with no confident D gene call. Sequenced material: PBMCs, taken from a glioma patient whose treatment included an IDH1 peptide vaccine. CDR3 region: CASSQDTDTEAFF. The sequenced DNA is TGCGCCAGCAGCCAAGATACGGACACTGAAGCTTTCTTT.